Each of the 14 T cell receptor beta chains below was sequenced from the same sample in a study of PD-L1 blockade in urothelial cancer. Sample time point: peripheral blood 6 weeks after treatment start. The method was immunoSEQ multiplex PCR; TCRdb's version includes in-frame clones alone and lacks a portion of them. Of more than 90,000 clones listed, roughly 90% are singletons. Sequencing used PBMCs, obtained around atezolizumab (anti-PD-L1) treatment. These receptors all stem from a man in his 60s with urothelial cancer.

This chain connects TRBV29-1 to TRBJ2-5; no definite D call. Germline V gene data show CDR1 as SQVTM and CDR2 as ANQGSEA. The CDR3 length is 12 residues. Between the trimmed V and J ends, which lost 6 bases and 2 bases, there was a span of 10 bases. The chain's CDR3 is CSVRLGQETQYF. The CDR3 DNA is TGCAGCGTAAGACTTGGACAAGAGACCCAGTACTTC.

V gene TRBV6-1 combines with J gene TRBJ1-5; D is possibly TRBD1 (6 bases). V was trimmed by 6 bases and J by 2 bases, leaving 14 bases between them. Per the germline V gene, CDR1 is MNHNS and CDR2 is SASEGT. CDR3 length: 15 residues. The CDR3 reads CASRGDRWGNQPQHF. In DNA form, the CDR3 reads TGTGCCAGCAGAGGTGACAGGTGGGGCAATCAGCCCCAGCATTTT.

The chain uses TRBV7-2 and TRBJ1-1; TRBD1 matches 9 bases. Trimming cost V 5 bases and J 1 base; bases outside gene matches: 8. Germline CDR1 SGHTA, CDR2 FQGNSA. The CDR3 extends over 16 amino acids. The CDR3 protein is CASSPTGGRRNTEAFF. The CDR3 DNA reads TGTGCCAGCAGCCCGACAGGGGGAAGGAGGAACACTGAAGCTTTCTTT.

This chain links TRBV9 with TRBJ2-1; weak D call: TRBD2 (5 bases). Germline V gene lookup returns CDR1 SGDLS and CDR2 YYNGEE. V was clipped by 1 base and J by 7 bases, with 15 bases between them. The CDR3 has 15 residues. The CDR3 is CASSVHGSTGNEQFF. DNA for the CDR3: TGTGCCAGCAGCGTACATGGCAGCACGGGGAATGAGCAGTTCTTC. The complete variable domain, with remaining parts taken from reference TRBV9 and TRBJ2-1, reads DSGVTQTPKHLITATGQRVTLRCSPRSGDLSVYWYQQSLDQGLQFLIQYYNGEERAKGNILERFSAQQFPDLHSELNLSSLELGDSALYFCASSVHGSTGNEQFFGPGTRLTVL.

The rearrangement joins TRBV21-1 to TRBJ2-1; the table's D call, TRBD1, has no DNA check behind it. TRBV21-1 is classified as a pseudogene. The CDR3 extends over 14 amino acids. DNA for the CDR3: TGTGCCAGCGGGGACCAGGGGGCTTCGAATGAGCAGTTCTTC. This gives the protein CASGDQGASNEQFF.

The V and J genes are TRBV6-9 and TRBJ2-7, with TRBD2 as a possible D gene (5 bases). V shed 7 bases and J shed 0 bases, with 13 bases lying between them. Germline assignment: CDR1 MNHGY and CDR2 SVAAGI. This CDR3 is 14 amino acids long. The CDR3 DNA sequence: TGTGCCAGCACCAGCGGCCGGGACTCCTACGAGCAGTACTTC. It is translated as CASTSGRDSYEQYF.

The chain links TRBV7-9 to TRBJ2-5; unclear D gene. CDR1 SEHNR and CDR2 FQNEAQ come from the germline V gene (reference sequence). This CDR3 is 13 amino acids long. The ends were cut back, 8 bases at V and 0 bases at J, with 10 bases in the middle. The CDR3 bases are TGTGCCAGCCTAAGTAGCAACCAAGAGACCCAGTACTTC. It is translated as CASLSSNQETQYF. Variable domain in full (rest from reference TRBV7-9 and TRBJ2-5): DTGVSQNPRHKITKRGQNVTFRCDPISEHNRLYWYRQTLGQGPEFLTYFQNEAQLEKSRLLSDRFSAERPKGSFSTLEIQRTEQGDSAMYLCASLSSNQETQYFGPGTRLLVL.

This clone was recorded only once. The V call is TRBV15, the J call TRBJ1-1, with TRBD1 as a possible D gene (5 bases). CDR1 is LNHNV and CDR2 is YYDKDF in the germline V gene (reference sequence). This CDR3 contains 15 residues. Between the trimmed V and J ends, which lost 5 bases and 1 base, there was a span of 14 bases. In nucleotides, the CDR3 is TGTGCCACCAGCGGACAACAAGGACAGAACACTGAAGCTTTCTTT. Translation: CATSGQQGQNTEAFF.

This chain connects TRBV7-6 to TRBJ2-5, with 10 nucleotides matching TRBD2. Trimming removed 5 bases from V and 7 bases from J; junction bases left unmatched: 7. Germline V gene sequence: CDR1 SGHVS, CDR2 FNYEAQ. CDR3 size: 14 residues. The CDR3 loop is CASSHERGGRTQYF. As DNA, the CDR3 is TGTGCCAGCAGCCACGAGCGGGGGGGCAGGACCCAGTACTTC.

V is TRBV5-4 and J is TRBJ1-2, with D possibly being TRBD1 (6 bases). The CDR3 runs to 13 residues. V shed 3 bases and J shed 7 bases, with 13 bases lying between them. Germline V lookup: CDR1 SGHNT, CDR2 YYREEE (reference sequence). Here the CDR3 DNA reads TGTGCCAGCAGCTACACACAGGGCAGTGGCTACACCTTC. Its protein is CASSYTQGSGYTF.

The gene calls are TRBV21-1 and TRBJ1-6; TRBD1, the table's D call, was not compared with the DNA. TRBV21-1 is marked as a pseudogene. There are 18 residues in the CDR3. DNA of the CDR3: TGTGCCAGCAGCAAAGAGGAGCAGGGACAACCTTATAATTCACCCCTCCACTTT. Translated: CASSKEEQGQPYNSPLHF.

The gene calls are TRBV30 and TRBJ2-7; possibly TRBD2 for D (5 bases). V was shortened by 0 bases and J by 3 bases, with 9 bases between the two germline ends. Per germline, CDR1 GTSNPN and CDR2 SVGIG (reference sequence). The CDR3 runs 13 residues. CDR3 DNA sequence: TGTGCCTGGAGTGTATCCGGGGACTACGAGCAGTACTTC. Translated, it gives CAWSVSGDYEQYF. The variable domain in full, with the rest retrieved from reference TRBV30 and TRBJ2-7, is SQTIHQWPATLVQPVGSPLSLECTVEGTSNPNLYWYRQAAGRGLQLLFYSVGIGQISSEVPQNLSASRPQDRQFILSSKKLLLSDSGFYLCAWSVSGDYEQYFGPGTRLTVT.

V is TRBV11-2 and J is TRBJ2-1; TRBD2 might be the D (6 bases). Germline lookup yields CDR1 SGHAT and CDR2 FQNNGV. The ends were cut back, 1 base at V and 8 bases at J, with 12 bases in the middle. The CDR3 length is 14 residues. The CDR3 spells CASSLGGGRDEQFF. DNA for the CDR3: TGTGCCAGCAGCTTAGGGGGAGGTAGGGATGAGCAGTTCTTC.

This rearrangement joins TRBV4-1 to TRBJ2-2; D perhaps matches TRBD1 (5 bases). The CDR3 is 15 amino acids. Trimming took 0 bases from V and 4 from J, leaving 9 bases between them. Germline loops: CDR1 MGHRA, CDR2 YSYEKL. CDR3 sequence: CASSQEGRGTGELFF. CDR3 in DNA: TGCGCCAGCAGCCAAGAGGGAAGGGGCACCGGGGAGCTGTTTTTT.